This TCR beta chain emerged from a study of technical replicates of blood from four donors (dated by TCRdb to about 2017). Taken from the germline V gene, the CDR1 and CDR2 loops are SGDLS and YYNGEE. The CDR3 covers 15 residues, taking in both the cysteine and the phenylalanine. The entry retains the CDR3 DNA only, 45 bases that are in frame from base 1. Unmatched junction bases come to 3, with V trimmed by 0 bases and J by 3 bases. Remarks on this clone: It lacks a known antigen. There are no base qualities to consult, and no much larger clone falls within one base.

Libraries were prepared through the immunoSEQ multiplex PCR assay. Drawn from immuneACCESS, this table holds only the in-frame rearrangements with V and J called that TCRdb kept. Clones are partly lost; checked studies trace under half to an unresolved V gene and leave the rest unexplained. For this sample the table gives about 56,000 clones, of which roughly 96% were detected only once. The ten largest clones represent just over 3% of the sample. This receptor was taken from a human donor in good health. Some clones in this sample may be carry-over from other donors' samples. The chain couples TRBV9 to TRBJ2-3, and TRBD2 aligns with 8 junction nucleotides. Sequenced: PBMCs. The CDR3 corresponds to CASSVGAGVTDTQYF. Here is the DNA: TGTGCCAGCAGCGTAGGAGCGGGAGTTACAGATACGCAGTATTTT.